The rows below give T cell receptor beta chains drawn from one sample of a study of radiotherapy plus CTLA-4 blockade in lung cancer. Profiling relied on immunoSEQ multiplex PCR, and the TCRdb table lists in-frame clones only, not all of them. Here the sample spans approximately 57,000 clones, around four fifths being singletons. Sequenced here: peripheral blood, sampled from a patient treated with radiotherapy plus ipilimumab. These receptors all come from a human donor with non-small cell lung cancer whose response to radiotherapy plus ipilimumab could not be evaluated. The CDR3 runs from the conserved cysteine through the conserved F or W. A D gene is named only where the DNA matches it firmly. A row's size may be missing; if present it is once, few, many or a size class.

v_call: TRBV28
d_call: TRBD1
clone_size: -
j_call: TRBJ1-1
cdr3_nt: TGTGCCAGCAGTGCCTACAGGGGAGCGGACACTGAAGCTTTCTTT
cdr3_aa: CASSAYRGADTEAFF

v_call: TRBV2
d_call: TRBD1
clone_size: -
j_call: TRBJ1-2
cdr3_nt: TGTGCCAGCAGTGTAAGGACAGGTGATGGCTACACCTTC
cdr3_aa: CASSVRTGDGYTF

v_call: TRBV5-1
d_call: TRBD1
clone_size: -
j_call: TRBJ2-7
cdr3_nt: TGCGCCAGCAGCTTGGGTGCGACAGGGTCCTACGAGCAGTACTTC
cdr3_aa: CASSLGATGSYEQYF

v_call: TRBV7-6
d_call: TRBD2
clone_size: -
j_call: TRBJ2-3
cdr3_nt: TGTGCCAGCAGCGCCCCTAGCGGGGGGTTCACAGATACGCAGTATTTT
cdr3_aa: CASSAPSGGFTDTQYF

v_call: TRBV6-1
d_call: TRBD1
clone_size: few
j_call: TRBJ2-7
cdr3_nt: TGTGCCAGCAGTGATCCCCCGGGACAGGTATTGCACGAGCAGTACTTC
cdr3_aa: CASSDPPGQVLHEQYF

v_call: TRBV25-1
d_call: -
clone_size: -
j_call: TRBJ2-3
cdr3_nt: TGTGCCAGCAGTCCAGGGCGAACCACCCGTGCCGATACGCAGTATTTT
cdr3_aa: CASSPGRTTRADTQYF

v_call: TRBV11-2
d_call: -
clone_size: -
j_call: TRBJ1-1
cdr3_nt: TGTGCCAGCAGCGGAGGTTATGGGTTAGGCACTGAAGCTTTCTTT
cdr3_aa: CASSGGYGLGTEAFF

v_call: TRBV18
d_call: -
clone_size: once
j_call: TRBJ1-3
cdr3_nt: TGTGCCAGCTCACCAGCCAGTCCTGGAAACACCATATATTTT
cdr3_aa: CASSPASPGNTIYF

v_call: TRBV6-5
d_call: TRBD1
clone_size: -
j_call: TRBJ2-7
cdr3_nt: TGTGCCAGCAGAGAATACCCGGGACAGGCGTACGAGCAGTACTTC
cdr3_aa: CASREYPGQAYEQYF

v_call: TRBV5-4
d_call: TRBD2
clone_size: -
j_call: TRBJ2-3
cdr3_nt: TGTGCCAGCAGCTTAAAAGGGACTAGCGGGGGGGCCTCAGATACGCAGTATTTT
cdr3_aa: CASSLKGTSGGASDTQYF

v_call: TRBV10-3
d_call: TRBD2
clone_size: -
j_call: TRBJ2-1
cdr3_nt: TGTGCCATCAGGGATTCTTCAAGGAAGCGGGGGGCCAGCCCAGTCTCCTACAATGAGCAGTTCTTC
cdr3_aa: CAIRDSSRKRGASPVSYNEQFF

v_call: TRBV6-5
d_call: -
clone_size: -
j_call: TRBJ2-3
cdr3_nt: TGTGCCAGCAGTTCTTATTCCACAGATACGCAGTATTTT
cdr3_aa: CASSSYSTDTQYF

v_call: TRBV27
d_call: TRBD2
clone_size: -
j_call: TRBJ2-5
cdr3_nt: TGTGCCAGCACCCGGACTAGCGGGCCACAAGAGACCCAGTACTTC
cdr3_aa: CASTRTSGPQETQYF

v_call: TRBV7-2
d_call: -
clone_size: -
j_call: TRBJ1-6
cdr3_nt: TGTGCCACCAGAGCCAGGATGAGCTCCTATAATTCACCCCTCCACTTT
cdr3_aa: CATRARMSSYNSPLHF

v_call: TRBV28
d_call: -
clone_size: once
j_call: TRBJ1-5
cdr3_nt: TGTGCCAGCAGTTTGAGGCAGTCCAATCAGCCCCAGCATTTT
cdr3_aa: CASSLRQSNQPQHF

v_call: TRBV30
d_call: -
clone_size: -
j_call: TRBJ1-2
cdr3_nt: TGTGCCTGGGGGCGTTTGAATGGCTACACCTTC
cdr3_aa: CAWGRLNGYTF

v_call: TRBV5-4
d_call: -
clone_size: -
j_call: TRBJ2-5
cdr3_nt: TGTGCCAGCAGCCAAGACTCCCAGACCCAGTACTTC
cdr3_aa: CASSQDSQTQYF

v_call: TRBV9
d_call: TRBD1
clone_size: once
j_call: TRBJ1-5
cdr3_nt: TGTGCCAGCAGCGCGTCCGGGCCGGGACAGCGGAGTGAATTCAATCAGCCCCAGCATTTT
cdr3_aa: CASSASGPGQRSEFNQPQHF

v_call: TRBV5-1
d_call: TRBD1
clone_size: -
j_call: TRBJ2-2
cdr3_nt: TGCGCCAGCAGCTTGATCTCAGGGGGCGGGAACACCGGGGAGCTGTTTTTT
cdr3_aa: CASSLISGGGNTGELFF

v_call: TRBV28
d_call: TRBD1
clone_size: once
j_call: TRBJ2-7
cdr3_nt: TGTGCCAGCAGCGGACAGGGTCAATCCCTTTTTTACGAGCAGTACTTC
cdr3_aa: CASSGQGQSLFYEQYF

v_call: TRBV5-6
d_call: TRBD1
clone_size: -
j_call: TRBJ1-4
cdr3_nt: TGTGCCAGCAGCGGGACAGGGGTAACTAATGAAAAACTGTTTTTT
cdr3_aa: CASSGTGVTNEKLFF

v_call: TRBV2
d_call: TRBD1
clone_size: -
j_call: TRBJ2-1
cdr3_nt: TGTGCCAGCAGTGTGACAGGGCTCTACAATGAGCAGTTCTTC
cdr3_aa: CASSVTGLYNEQFF

v_call: TRBV7-6
d_call: TRBD1
clone_size: -
j_call: TRBJ1-6
cdr3_nt: TGTGCCAGCAGCCCGGGGACAGGAGATAATTCACCCCTCCACTTT
cdr3_aa: CASSPGTGDNSPLHF

v_call: TRBV10-3
d_call: -
clone_size: -
j_call: TRBJ1-3
cdr3_nt: TGTGCCATCAGGGGCGACAGCTCTGGAAACACCATATATTTT
cdr3_aa: CAIRGDSSGNTIYF

v_call: TRBV19
d_call: TRBD1
clone_size: -
j_call: TRBJ1-1
cdr3_nt: TGTGCCACCTCAGCCGACAGGGACACTGAAGCTTTCTTT
cdr3_aa: CATSADRDTEAFF

v_call: TRBV5-6
d_call: -
clone_size: -
j_call: TRBJ1-5
cdr3_nt: TGTGCCAGCAGCTTGGCGGCAGGGGCGCAGCCCCAGCATTTT
cdr3_aa: CASSLAAGAQPQHF

v_call: TRBV19
d_call: TRBD1
clone_size: -
j_call: TRBJ1-5
cdr3_nt: TGTGCCAGTAGGTGGACAGGGGATAGCAATCAGCCCCAGCATTTT
cdr3_aa: CASRWTGDSNQPQHF

v_call: TRBV5-4
d_call: TRBD1
clone_size: -
j_call: TRBJ2-7
cdr3_nt: TGTGCCAGCAGCTTCGGTCGCAGACAGGGGCCCCTGAGCTCCTACGAGCAGTACTTC
cdr3_aa: CASSFGRRQGPLSSYEQYF

v_call: TRBV4-1
d_call: TRBD2
clone_size: -
j_call: TRBJ2-5
cdr3_nt: TGCGCCAGCAGTCTATTAGCGGGGGGAGAAGAGACCCAGTACTTC
cdr3_aa: CASSLLAGGEETQYF

v_call: TRBV7-6
d_call: -
clone_size: -
j_call: TRBJ2-3
cdr3_nt: TGTGCCAGCAGCTCCTTAGTCCCAGATACGCAGTATTTT
cdr3_aa: CASSSLVPDTQYF

v_call: TRBV7-9
d_call: TRBD1
clone_size: -
j_call: TRBJ2-7
cdr3_nt: TGTGCCAGCAGCTCCGACAGGGGTAGCTCCTACGAGCAGTACTTC
cdr3_aa: CASSSDRGSSYEQYF

v_call: TRBV10-3
d_call: -
clone_size: -
j_call: TRBJ1-1
cdr3_nt: TGTGCCATCAGTCCTACAGGGAACACTGAAGCTTTCTTT
cdr3_aa: CAISPTGNTEAFF

v_call: TRBV18
d_call: -
clone_size: -
j_call: TRBJ1-2
cdr3_nt: TGTGCCAGCTCACTTGACAGTCACACAAACTATGGCTACACCTTC
cdr3_aa: CASSLDSHTNYGYTF

v_call: TRBV6-5
d_call: TRBD1
clone_size: -
j_call: TRBJ1-2
cdr3_nt: TGTGCCAGCAGTACAGGGGGATTCGTAAACTATGGCTACACCTTC
cdr3_aa: CASSTGGFVNYGYTF

v_call: TRBV5-5
d_call: -
clone_size: -
j_call: TRBJ1-1
cdr3_nt: TGTGCCAGCAGCTTGGTGACAGGACCGAACACTGAAGCTTTCTTT
cdr3_aa: CASSLVTGPNTEAFF

v_call: TRBV6-6
d_call: -
clone_size: few
j_call: TRBJ2-7
cdr3_nt: TGTGCCAGCAGCCGCCGGACAGACGAAACGGGCGAGCAGTACTTC
cdr3_aa: CASSRRTDETGEQYF

v_call: TRBV19
d_call: -
clone_size: -
j_call: TRBJ2-1
cdr3_nt: TGTGCCAGTAGTAGGGGCAGGCAACCCTTGCCCTACAATGAGCAGTTCTTC
cdr3_aa: CASSRGRQPLPYNEQFF

v_call: TRBV7-2
d_call: -
clone_size: once
j_call: TRBJ1-1
cdr3_nt: TGTGCCAGCAGCTTGAGGGAGGACACTGAAGCTTTCTTT
cdr3_aa: CASSLREDTEAFF

v_call: TRBV11-2
d_call: TRBD1
clone_size: -
j_call: TRBJ1-6
cdr3_nt: TGTGCCAGCAGCTTAATTACGGGACAGACCAATTCACCCCTCCACTTT
cdr3_aa: CASSLITGQTNSPLHF

v_call: TRBV5-1
d_call: -
clone_size: -
j_call: TRBJ2-1
cdr3_nt: TGCGCCAGCAGCTTGGATCAGGGAAGTTACAATGAGCAGTTCTTC
cdr3_aa: CASSLDQGSYNEQFF

v_call: TRBV5-1
d_call: TRBD1
clone_size: -
j_call: TRBJ2-2
cdr3_nt: TGCGCCAGCAGCGGGGACAGGGAAGCCGGGGAGCTGTTTTTT
cdr3_aa: CASSGDREAGELFF

v_call: TRBV27
d_call: -
clone_size: once
j_call: TRBJ1-2
cdr3_nt: TGTGCCAGCAGTTCCACCCCCGGGGGTGGGGGCTACACCTTC
cdr3_aa: CASSSTPGGGGYTF

v_call: TRBV13
d_call: -
clone_size: -
j_call: TRBJ1-4
cdr3_nt: TGTGCCAGCAGCTGGAGACAGGCTAATGAAAAACTGTTTTTT
cdr3_aa: CASSWRQANEKLFF

v_call: TRBV5-6
d_call: -
clone_size: -
j_call: TRBJ1-2
cdr3_nt: TGTGCCAGCAGCTTGGGGTCAGGGGTCGGCTACACCTTC
cdr3_aa: CASSLGSGVGYTF

v_call: TRBV5-1
d_call: TRBD2
clone_size: -
j_call: TRBJ2-3
cdr3_nt: TGCGCCAGCAGCTTGGGAGCTAGCGGGGGAGCCTTTTCGGATACGCAGTATTTT
cdr3_aa: CASSLGASGGAFSDTQYF

v_call: TRBV30
d_call: -
clone_size: few
j_call: TRBJ1-1
cdr3_nt: TGTGCCTGGATCAAGGGACACGGGAACACTGAAGCTTTCTTT
cdr3_aa: CAWIKGHGNTEAFF

v_call: TRBV7-9
d_call: -
clone_size: few
j_call: TRBJ1-1
cdr3_nt: TGTGCCAGCAGCCCAGACACCTACACTGAAGCTTTCTTT
cdr3_aa: CASSPDTYTEAFF

v_call: TRBV7-2
d_call: TRBD2
clone_size: -
j_call: TRBJ2-5
cdr3_nt: TGTGCCAGCAGCTTAACCGGGACTAGCGGGGAGACCCAGTACTTC
cdr3_aa: CASSLTGTSGETQYF

v_call: TRBV7-9
d_call: TRBD2
clone_size: once
j_call: TRBJ2-1
cdr3_nt: TGTGCCAGCAGCTTCCCGGGACTAGGAAACAATGAGCAGTTCTTC
cdr3_aa: CASSFPGLGNNEQFF

v_call: TRBV29-1
d_call: TRBD1
clone_size: -
j_call: TRBJ1-2
cdr3_nt: TGCAGCGTTGAATACGGGACAGGGGGCTATGGCTACACCTTC
cdr3_aa: CSVEYGTGGYGYTF